This T cell receptor (beta chain) was observed in a study of a mutant IDH1 vaccine in newly diagnosed glioma. Study observations and caveats: Apparently, pseudoprogression bore no relation to changes among the top peripheral T cell clonotypes.

As for this clone: Antigen specificity is unknown.

The time point denotes: baseline, week 1 (first vaccination visit). Treatment described: pre-vaccination baseline after standard-of-care therapy. The assay was immunoSEQ multiplex PCR, and TCRdb's table has in-frame clones only and misses some. The data show some 38,000 clones, roughly 89% seen once. The CDR3 has 15 amino acids. Trimming removed 5 bases from V and 7 bases from J; junction bases left unmatched: 8. Per the germline V gene, CDR1 is SGHTA and CDR2 is FQGNSA. V gene TRBV7-2 combines with J gene TRBJ2-1; 10 nucleotides match TRBD2. The receptor's source is a man aged 18 to 29 with glioma. The specimen comprised PBMCs, sampled from a glioma patient treated with radiotherapy, temozolomide or both. This CDR3 reads CASSPSGRAWNEQFF. CDR3 sequence (DNA): TGTGCCAGCAGCCCCAGCGGGAGGGCCTGGAATGAGCAGTTCTTC.